This TCR beta chain is drawn from a study of T-cell reconstitution after alpha-beta-depleted transplantation in children. General study points: T-cell counts and diversity at one year following transplant were attributed mainly to newly produced T cells.

A library of TCRbeta sequences, prepared with unique molecular identifiers, was generated. TCRdb recomputed calls from the PCR reads with MiXCR, one row per CDR3 protein. The sample carries hundreds of thousands of distinct CDR3 sequences, about a sixth recorded once. Concerning this clonotype: No antigen is known for it.

V lost 1 base to trimming and J lost 4 bases, with 15 bases between them. The CDR3 totals 16 residues. In germline, CDR1 is KGHSH, CDR2 LQKENI. The source material was PBMCs, mostly from graft donor cells, sampled 360 days after TCRalphabeta/CD19-depleted stem cell transplant. This chain uses TRBV18 with TRBJ2-3; weak D call: TRBD2 (6 bases). The TCR originated in a boy younger than two who had a stem cell transplant for Wiskott-Aldrich syndrome, so the T cells may come from the graft donor. The CDR3 DNA is TGTGCCAGCTCACCACTCGGGAGCGGGCCCTCAGATACGCAGTATTTT. Its translation: CASSPLGSGPSDTQYF.